In its sample, the clone carrying this T cell receptor beta chain was seen a few times. This specimen comes from a study of T-cell reconstitution after alpha-beta-depleted transplantation in children. Unique molecular identifiers tagged the TCRbeta library. Each CDR3 protein gets one entry after TCRdb re-called the PCR reads with MiXCR. This sample carries roughly 570,000 distinct CDR3 sequences, approximately 30% of them seen once, and the ten largest clones take under 45%. This sequence originates from a boy under three years old with Wiskott-Aldrich syndrome, due to receive a stem cell transplant. The sample consisted of PBMCs, taken before TCRalphabeta/CD19-depleted stem cell transplant.

CDR3 nucleotide sequence: TGTGCCAGCAGTTTCGGGGGTGAGCAGTACTTC. As protein: CASSFGGEQYF. V and J are TRBV12-3 or TRBV12-4 and TRBJ2-7; D may be TRBD2 (6 bases). The CDR3 contains 11 residues. The ends were cut back, 3 bases at V and 7 bases at J, with 7 bases in the middle.